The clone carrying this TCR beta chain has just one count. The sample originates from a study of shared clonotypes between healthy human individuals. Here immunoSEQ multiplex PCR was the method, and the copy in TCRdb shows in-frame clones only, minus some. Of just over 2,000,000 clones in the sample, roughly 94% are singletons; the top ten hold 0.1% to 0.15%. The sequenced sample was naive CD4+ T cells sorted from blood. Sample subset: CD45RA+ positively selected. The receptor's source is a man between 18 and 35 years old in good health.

CDR3 in amino acids: CASSEERPMNTEAFF. CDR3 bases: TGTGCCAGCAGTGAAGAAAGGCCCATGAACACTGAAGCTTTCTTT. The rearrangement joins TRBV2 to TRBJ1-1; D ambiguous. The CDR3 is 15 residues long. In germline, CDR1 is SNHLY, CDR2 FYNNEI. V gave up 1 base and J gave up 0 bases, with 9 bases separating them.